This record concerns one T cell receptor (beta chain) sequence. A far bigger clonotype differs at one base, so this is likely a read error. CDR1 MNHEY and CDR2 SMNVEV come from the germline V gene (reference sequence). This CDR3 is built from 12 residues. V shed 5 bases and J shed 7 bases, with 11 bases lying between them. The data originate from a study of low-dose radiotherapy and immunotherapy resistance in tumors. In the study overall: Aspirin 300 mg was given orally each day for four cycles from cycle 1 day 1.

The time point was: before trial treatment. A constant-region primer paired with the V-primer adapter amplified TCRs over about 19 PCR cycles. TCRdb fed the reads into MiXCR, producing one record per CDR3 protein. The sample has under 60,000 distinct CDR3 sequences, 12% seen once. The gene calls are TRBV27 and TRBJ1-1; weak D call: TRBD1 (5 bases). The receptor was isolated from a female donor with ovarian cancer. This specimen was PBMCs, taken before treatment. In nucleotides, the CDR3 is TGTGCCAGCAGTGGGACCCAAGATGAAGCTTTCTTT. This encodes CASSGTQDEAFF.